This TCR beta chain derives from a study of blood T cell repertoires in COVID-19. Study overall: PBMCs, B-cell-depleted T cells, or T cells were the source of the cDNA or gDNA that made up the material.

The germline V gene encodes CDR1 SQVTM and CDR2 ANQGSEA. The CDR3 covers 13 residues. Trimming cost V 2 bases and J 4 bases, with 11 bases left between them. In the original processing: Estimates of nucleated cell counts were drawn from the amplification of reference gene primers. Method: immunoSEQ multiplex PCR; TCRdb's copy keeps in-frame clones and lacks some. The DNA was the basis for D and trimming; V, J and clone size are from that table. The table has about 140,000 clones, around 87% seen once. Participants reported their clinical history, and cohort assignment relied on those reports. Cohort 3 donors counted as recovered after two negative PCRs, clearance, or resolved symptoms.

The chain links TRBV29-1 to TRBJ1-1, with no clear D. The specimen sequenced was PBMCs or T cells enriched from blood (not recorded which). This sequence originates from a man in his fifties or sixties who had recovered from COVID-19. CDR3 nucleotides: TGCAGCGTTGAACGCGGTCGGGGCACTGAAGCTTTCTTT. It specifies CSVERGRGTEAFF.